This entry lists 27 T cell receptor beta chains sequenced from one sample in a study of T cell responses to AZD1222 COVID-19 vaccine. Assay used: immunoSEQ multiplex PCR; TCRdb lists only in-frame clones, some missing. This sample has some 140,000 clones, with nearly 95% found just once. The specimen was peripheral blood, collected on day 0 of AZD1222 vaccination. Source of these receptors: an adult in good health.

The gene calls are TRBV2 and TRBJ1-1; possible D gene TRBD1, 6 bases. CDR1 SNHLY and CDR2 FYNNEI come from the germline V gene. Trimming cost V 4 bases and J 4 bases, with 10 bases left between them. This CDR3 has 13 amino acids. CDR3 in DNA: TGTGCCAGCAGTGCACAGGGAACCACTGAAGCTTTCTTT. Protein: CASSAQGTTEAFF.

The chain employs TRBV2 and TRBJ2-7; 9 nucleotides line up with TRBD1. There are 15 residues in the CDR3. From germline, CDR1 is SNHLY and CDR2 FYNNEI. Trimming removed 6 bases from V and 5 bases from J; junction bases left unmatched: 11. Here the CDR3 reads CASSPRTGAVNEQYF. The CDR3 DNA reads TGTGCCAGCAGCCCCAGGACAGGGGCAGTCAACGAGCAGTACTTC.

This clone has a handful of counts. The chain links TRBV12-5 to TRBJ1-5; D perhaps matches TRBD1 (5 bases). Trimming removed 0 bases at V and 3 bases at J, with 15 bases between. The CDR3 runs to 17 residues. The germline V gene has CDR1 LGHNT and CDR2 FRNRAP. CDR3 bases: TGTGCTAGTGGTTTGGTAACGGCAGGGTCTACCAATCAGCCCCAGCATTTT. Translating it yields CASGLVTAGSTNQPQHF. The full variable domain, in which reference TRBV12-5 and TRBJ1-5 provide the parts outside the CDR3, is DARVTQTPRHKVTEMGQEVTMRCQPILGHNTVFWYRQTMMQGLELLAYFRNRAPLDDSGMPKDRFSAEMPDATLATLKIQPSEPRDSAVYFCASGLVTAGSTNQPQHFGDGTRLSIL.

The V and J genes are TRBV6-1 and TRBJ2-1; possibly TRBD2 for D (6 bases). Trimming stripped 7 bases from V and 0 bases from J, with 16 bases between. The CDR3 totals 16 residues. Germline assignment: CDR1 MNHNS and CDR2 SASEGT. This chain's CDR3 is CASTDPGLPSYNEQFF. DNA of the CDR3: TGTGCCAGCACTGATCCGGGACTCCCCTCCTACAATGAGCAGTTCTTC.

This chain joins TRBV5-8 and TRBJ1-5, with a tentative D call TRBD1 (5 bases). The CDR3 has 13 amino acids. Germline V gene data show CDR1 as SGHTS and CDR2 as YDEGEE. V was cut by 3 bases and J by 5 bases, with 9 bases left in between. CDR3 bases: TGTGCCAGCAGCTGGGACGGGGATCAGCCCCAGCATTTT. As protein: CASSWDGDQPQHF.

The chain combines TRBV18 with TRBJ2-3; 9 bases map to TRBD2. J gave up 0 bases and V 3 bases, and 1 base lay outside the gene matches. CDR1 KGHSH and CDR2 LQKENI come from the germline V gene. The CDR3 is made up of 15 amino acids. CDR3 region: CASSPLAGSTDTQYF. DNA for the CDR3: TGTGCCAGCTCACCCCTAGCGGGGAGCACAGATACGCAGTATTTT.

The J gene is TRBJ2-7, the V gene TRBV3-1 (or the pseudogene TRBV3-2); D ambiguous. Looked up from germline, CDR1 is LGHDT and CDR2 is YNNKEL (reference sequence). The CDR3 extends over 13 amino acids. Trimming shortened V by 0 bases and J by 6 bases, and 9 bases separated the two germline ends. DNA for the CDR3: TGTGCCAGCAGCCAAGACTTGTGGAGCGAGCAGTACTTC. As protein: CASSQDLWSEQYF.

In this sample, this clone turned up a few times. The chain combines TRBV6-1 with TRBJ1-2; D is ambiguous. The CDR3 sequence is 14 residues long. Germline CDR1 MNHNS, CDR2 SASEGT. Trimming left V 0 bases short and J 4 bases short, with 9 bases between. The CDR3 is CASSEAMESYGYTF. CDR3 DNA: TGTGCCAGCAGTGAAGCAATGGAGTCCTATGGCTACACCTTC.

V and J are TRBV18 and TRBJ1-2; 7 bases match TRBD1. The length of the CDR3 is 16 residues. The J segment lost 4 bases and the V segment lost 1 base, leaving 9 bases of the junction unmatched. The germline gives CDR1 KGHSH, CDR2 LQKENI. CDR3 region: CASSPRDSDTFYGYTF. The CDR3 region has the DNA TGTGCCAGCTCACCACGGGACAGCGATACTTTCTATGGCTACACCTTC.

The count of this clone is one. V is TRBV15 and J is TRBJ2-2; D may correspond to TRBD1 or TRBD2 (5 bases each). Germline V gives CDR1 LNHNV, CDR2 YYDKDF (reference sequence). The V gene lost 1 base and the J gene lost 0 bases, with 9 bases spanning the gap. The CDR3 spans 16 residues. The CDR3 DNA reads TGTGCCACCAGCAGAGGTCGGGGCGCGAACACCGGGGAGCTGTTTTTT. It codes for CATSRGRGANTGELFF.

The rearrangement joins TRBV5-6 to TRBJ2-5; possibly TRBD1 for D (6 bases). CDR1 is SGHDT, CDR2 YYEEEE, per germline. The CDR3 totals 13 residues. Trimming left V 4 bases short and J 0 bases short, with 7 bases between. CDR3 sequence reads: CASSDRNQETQYF. The CDR3 nucleotides are TGTGCCAGCAGCGACAGGAACCAAGAGACCCAGTACTTC.

V usage is TRBV28 and J usage is TRBJ2-1; D unclear. The ends were cut back, 3 bases at V and 0 bases at J, with 12 bases in the middle. CDR3 size: 16 residues. CDR1 and CDR2 (germline): MDHEN, SYDVKM. The CDR3 loop is CASSFDGMSSYNEQFF. CDR3 DNA: TGTGCCAGCAGTTTCGACGGTATGAGCTCCTACAATGAGCAGTTCTTC. Full variable domain (missing parts from reference TRBV28 and TRBJ2-1): DVKVTQSSRYLVKRTGEKVFLECVQDMDHENMFWYRQDPGLGLRLIYFSYDVKMKEKGDIPEGYSVSREKKERFSLILESASTNQTSMYLCASSFDGMSSYNEQFFGPGTRLTVL.

V and J are TRBV27 and TRBJ2-2; 9 bases line up with TRBD1. The CDR3 runs to 13 residues. Germline assignment: CDR1 MNHEY and CDR2 SMNVEV (reference sequence). The V segment lost 11 bases and the J segment 6 bases; nucleotides outside the gene matches: 7. The CDR3, as DNA: TGTGCCGTACAGGGGGCCGGGTCCGGGGAGCTGTTTTTT. It specifies CAVQGAGSGELFF.

On this clone: As the CDR3 is not closed by the conserved phenylalanine or tryptophan, this likely results from a read error. No DNA is shown, since the ends of the CDR3 on it are uncertain; the CDR3 is the one TCRdb lists. The chain has TRBV9 and TRBJ1-3; the table's D gene call, TRBD1, was not cross checked with the DNA. The germline gives CDR1 SGDLS, CDR2 YYNGEE. Counting both end residues, the CDR3 totals 14 amino acids. The CDR3: CASSGTGTGVGITL.

The chain employs TRBV19 and TRBJ2-1; 8 bases agree with TRBD1. The CDR3 covers 14 residues. The germline CDR1 and CDR2 sequences are LNHDA and SQIVND (reference sequence). The J segment lost 11 bases and the V segment lost 1 base, leaving 7 bases of the junction unmatched. The CDR3 DNA follows: TGTGCCAGTAGTATAGGTTGGGGGACAGGAAAGCAGTTCTTC. It yields the protein CASSIGWGTGKQFF.

V is TRBV6-5 and J is TRBJ2-3; 8 bases match TRBD1. The trim removed 4 bases at V and 7 bases at J, leaving 7 bases unmatched. The CDR3 runs 14 residues. Germline loops: CDR1 MNHEY, CDR2 SVGAGI. The CDR3 reads CASSSAGGAYTQYF. Written as DNA, the CDR3 is TGTGCCAGCAGTTCGGCAGGGGGCGCATATACGCAGTATTTT.

This clone was observed once. This sequence joins TRBV6-1 and TRBJ2-1; D might be TRBD1 or TRBD2, each matching 5 bases. Germline V lookup: CDR1 MNHNS, CDR2 SASEGT. The CDR3 runs 17 residues. Trimming removed 0 bases at V and 5 bases at J, with 17 bases between. CDR3 sequence: CASSEASQGVYNNEQFF. CDR3 DNA sequence: TGTGCCAGCAGTGAAGCTAGCCAGGGAGTTTACAACAATGAGCAGTTCTTC.

The chain carries TRBV5-8 and TRBJ2-2; TRBD1 might be the D (7 bases). Trimming cost V 3 bases and J 0 bases, with 12 bases left between them. Germline V lookup: CDR1 SGHTS, CDR2 YDEGEE. CDR3 size: 16 residues. As DNA, the CDR3 is TGTGCCAGCAGCTGGAGGGGACAGCCGAACACCGGGGAGCTGTTTTTT. As protein: CASSWRGQPNTGELFF.

The V and J genes are TRBV10-3 and TRBJ2-3; 8 positions match TRBD2. Losses at the gene ends were 4 bases for V and 4 bases for J; bases not matched to a gene: 7. There are 15 residues in the CDR3. Per germline, CDR1 ENHRY and CDR2 SYGVKD. The CDR3, as DNA: TGTGCCATCAGTGCGGGGCTAGCGGGCCCAGATACGCAGTATTTT. Translated: CAISAGLAGPDTQYF.

The genes are TRBV7-3 and TRBJ2-1; unclear D gene. This CDR3 has 13 amino acids. V was pared by 4 bases and J by 6 bases, with 10 bases between. Germline V gene data show CDR1 as SGHTA and CDR2 as FQGTGA. CDR3 DNA: TGTGCCAGCAGCTCAAGCGCTGCCAATGAGCAGTTCTTC. It codes for CASSSSAANEQFF.

The chain is built from TRBV7-9 and TRBJ1-3; 7 nucleotides agree with TRBD1. Trimming at V came to 6 bases and at J to 13 bases, leaving 12 bases not matched to a gene. Germline CDR1 SEHNR, CDR2 FQNEAQ (reference sequence). This CDR3 spans 13 amino acids. Written as DNA, the CDR3 is TGTGCCAGCAGTTTCGATTTGCGGGACAGAATATATTTT. Amino acids: CASSFDLRDRIYF.

The rearrangement links TRBV7-9 to TRBJ1-4; D not resolved. Germline CDR1 SEHNR, CDR2 FQNEAQ (reference sequence). CDR3 size: 14 residues. The germline V and J ends were trimmed by 5 bases and 8 bases, with 15 bases remaining between them. The CDR3 spells CASSAGRPGEKLFF. For the CDR3, the DNA is TGTGCCAGCAGCGCTGGTAGGCCAGGAGAAAAACTGTTTTTT.

The CDR3, as DNA: TGTGCCAGCAGCTTAGTCGGGGGACTCCACTTT. It yields the protein CASSLVGGLHF. The V call is TRBV11-2, the J call TRBJ1-6; the D gene is possibly TRBD1 (5 bases). This CDR3 is 11 amino acids long. Trimming pared 1 base from V and 16 bases from J, leaving 8 bases between. In germline, CDR1 is SGHAT, CDR2 FQNNGV.

The chain joins TRBV7-8 to TRBJ1-1, with unresolved D. Germline lookup yields CDR1 SGHVS and CDR2 FQNEAQ. This CDR3 region has 14 residues. The ends were cut back, 5 bases at V and 0 bases at J, with 10 bases in the middle. The CDR3 sequence: CASSQNGVNTEAFF. The CDR3 DNA is TGTGCCAGCAGCCAAAACGGGGTGAACACTGAAGCTTTCTTT.

V and J are TRBV5-1 and TRBJ1-1, with a possible D match to TRBD1 (6 bases). The CDR3 length is 15 residues. Germline V gives CDR1 SGHRS, CDR2 YFSETQ. V was shortened by 0 bases and J by 1 base, with 10 bases between the two germline ends. The CDR3 region is CASSLVPGANTEAFF. The CDR3 region has the DNA TGCGCCAGCAGCTTGGTTCCGGGGGCGAACACTGAAGCTTTCTTT.

The chain is built from TRBV18 and TRBJ2-2, with D possibly being TRBD1 or TRBD2 (5 bases each). CDR3 size: 14 residues. Germline V gene lookup returns CDR1 KGHSH and CDR2 LQKENI. With 6 bases removed from V and 6 bases from J, the gap between germline ends came to 14 bases. CDR3 DNA: TGTGCCAGCTCCGGACGATCGGGGCCCGGGGAGCTGTTTTTT. This gives the protein CASSGRSGPGELFF.

The genes are TRBV6-5 and TRBJ1-6; 12 bases agree with TRBD1. Germline CDR1 is MNHEY and CDR2 is SVGAGI. V gave up 4 bases and J gave up 9 bases; unmatched junction bases: 4. The CDR3 is 15 amino acids. This CDR3 reads CASSSRDRGRSPLHF. The CDR3 DNA reads TGTGCCAGCAGTTCCCGGGACAGGGGGCGTTCACCCCTCCACTTT.